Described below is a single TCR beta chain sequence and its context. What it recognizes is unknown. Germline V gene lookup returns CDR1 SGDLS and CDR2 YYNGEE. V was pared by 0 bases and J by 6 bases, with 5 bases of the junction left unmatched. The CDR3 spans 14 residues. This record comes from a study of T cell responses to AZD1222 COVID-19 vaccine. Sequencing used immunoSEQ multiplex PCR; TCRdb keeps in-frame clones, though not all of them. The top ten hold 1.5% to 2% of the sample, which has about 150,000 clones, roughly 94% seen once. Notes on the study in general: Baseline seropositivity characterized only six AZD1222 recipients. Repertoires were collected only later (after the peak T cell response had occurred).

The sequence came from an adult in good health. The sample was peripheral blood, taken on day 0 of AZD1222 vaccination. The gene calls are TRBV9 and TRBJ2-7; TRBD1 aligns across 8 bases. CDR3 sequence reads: CASSVAQGAGEQYF. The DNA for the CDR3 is TGTGCCAGCAGCGTAGCCCAGGGGGCCGGCGAGCAGTACTTC.